This T cell receptor beta chain was sequenced for a study of CD8 T cell repertoires and HIV-1 epitope variants. Study-level background: Separate wells received one of Twenty-five Gag or Nef variant peptides. Epitopes were three Gag families plus Nef HW9 and YT9. Study results and caveats: The assay identified only TCR beta chains of antigen-proliferating T cells.

About this clone: The antigen is not known.

The CDR3 is 13 amino acids. The germline V gene has CDR1 SGHDT and CDR2 YYEEEE. V shed 0 bases and J shed 1 base, with 2 bases lying between them. Only in-frame clones appear in the TCRdb table, and some are missing; sequencing was by immunoSEQ multiplex PCR. There are fewer than 4,500 clones in the sample; 55% to 85% occur only once, and 40% to 45% lies in the top ten. Sample: cultured CD8+ T cells derived from PBMCs. This chain connects TRBV5-6 to TRBJ1-5; D remains unclear. The sequence was obtained from a male donor with HIV. The CDR3 reads CASSLGSNQPQHF. The DNA for the CDR3 is TGTGCCAGCAGCTTGGGCAGCAATCAGCCCCAGCATTTT.